Detailed here is one T cell receptor (beta chain). Trimming pared 0 bases from V and 8 bases from J, leaving 9 bases between. This CDR3 contains 13 residues. The germline V gene has CDR1 SGHRS and CDR2 YFSETQ. The cDNA came from 5'RACE with 10-nucleotide random UMIs. TCRdb fed the 5' RACE reads into MiXCR, producing one record per CDR3 protein. The data contain 50,000 or so distinct CDR3 sequences, 9% to 12% of them seen just once; the ten biggest clones take up over 20%. The data are from a study of neurological immune-mediated disorders. Sequencing was carried out using PBMCs. The source is a woman aged 40-49 years with HTLV-1-associated myelopathy (HAM/TSP). The J gene is TRBJ2-1, the V gene TRBV5-1, with unresolved D. In DNA, the CDR3 is TGCGCCAGCAGCTTGGTGGCTTTGCATGAGCAGTTCTTC. The encoded protein is CASSLVALHEQFF.